The rows below give T cell receptor beta chains drawn from one sample of a study of CD8+ T cells in alopecia areata. Profiling relied on immunoSEQ multiplex PCR, and the TCRdb table lists in-frame clones only, not all of them. In the table there are roughly 220,000 clones, roughly two fifths of which are singletons. The specimen was CD4+ T cells sorted from blood, collected between weeks 30 and 35, from a patient treated with tofacitinib. The receptors were gathered from a human donor with alopecia areata. Both conserved end residues are part of each CDR3. A D gene is named only where the DNA matches it firmly. Clone size is shown for a subset of rows, as once, few, many or a class of expanded clone.

clone_size: NA
d_call: NA
v_call: TRBV6-1
j_call: TRBJ1-5
cdr3_nt: TGTGCCAGCAGTGATGGTGGGGGGAATCAGCCCCAGCATTTT
cdr3_aa: CASSDGGGNQPQHF

clone_size: NA
d_call: NA
v_call: TRBV29-1
j_call: TRBJ1-1
cdr3_nt: TGCAGCGTTGGACACCGCATGAACACTGAAGCTTTCTTT
cdr3_aa: CSVGHRMNTEAFF

clone_size: NA
d_call: NA
v_call: TRBV5-6
j_call: TRBJ2-4
cdr3_nt: TGTGCCAGCAGCTCCCGGCTCATTTACACCAAAAACATTCAGTACTTC
cdr3_aa: CASSSRLIYTKNIQYF

clone_size: few
d_call: TRBD2
v_call: TRBV7-6
j_call: TRBJ2-5
cdr3_nt: TGTGCCAGCAGCTTAGCGCGGGGTAGCGGGAGCCGAGAGACCCAGTACTTC
cdr3_aa: CASSLARGSGSRETQYF

clone_size: few
d_call: NA
v_call: TRBV6-1
j_call: TRBJ2-5
cdr3_nt: TGTGCCAGCAGCCGGGACCCCTCCGGGGGCGAGACCCAGTACTTC
cdr3_aa: CASSRDPSGGETQYF

clone_size: NA
d_call: TRBD1
v_call: TRBV2
j_call: TRBJ1-5
cdr3_nt: TGTGCCAGCAGACCATCGTACAGGGGGCTTAGCAATCAGCCCCAGCATTTT
cdr3_aa: CASRPSYRGLSNQPQHF

clone_size: NA
d_call: NA
v_call: TRBV6-5
j_call: TRBJ1-2
cdr3_nt: TGTGCCAGCAGTTACGGGGAAGGGGTAGCTAACTATGGCTACACCTTC
cdr3_aa: CASSYGEGVANYGYTF

clone_size: few
d_call: TRBD2
v_call: TRBV7-2
j_call: TRBJ2-1
cdr3_nt: TGTGCCAGCAGCTTAGTACTAGCGGGAGGGGAGCAGTTCTTC
cdr3_aa: CASSLVLAGGEQFF

clone_size: NA
d_call: NA
v_call: TRBV6-5
j_call: TRBJ2-1
cdr3_nt: TGTGCCAGCAGACCTGCCGCCCGCGATGAGCAGTTCTTC
cdr3_aa: CASRPAARDEQFF

clone_size: NA
d_call: NA
v_call: TRBV2
j_call: TRBJ1-2
cdr3_nt: TGTGCCAGCAGTGAAGGACAGGAGTATGGCTACACCTTC
cdr3_aa: CASSEGQEYGYTF

clone_size: NA
d_call: TRBD1
v_call: TRBV9
j_call: TRBJ2-2
cdr3_nt: TGTGCCAGCAGCGTACGCGCAGGGGGAAACACCGGGGAGCTGTTTTTT
cdr3_aa: CASSVRAGGNTGELFF

clone_size: once
d_call: NA
v_call: TRBV14
j_call: TRBJ1-6
cdr3_nt: TGTGCCAGCAGCCAAGGAGGGGCAGGGGCTAAACCCCTCCACTTT
cdr3_aa: CASSQGGAGAKPLHF